A selection of T cell receptor beta chains follows, all from one sample in a study of cytomegalovirus exposure and HLA in healthy donors. The method was immunoSEQ multiplex PCR; TCRdb's version includes in-frame clones alone and lacks a portion of them. The sample has about 250,000 clones, roughly 87% seen once; the top ten hold 12%. The sequencing input was PBMCs. These TCRs come from a man younger than 30 in good health and CMV-seropositive. Each CDR3 is given with its conserved first and last residue. Each record gives: clone size, V gene, D gene, J gene, CDR3 DNA, CDR3 protein. The D gene is left open where the match is weak. Clone size appears in some rows only: once, few, many, or a class for an expanded clone.

abundance: once
v_gene: TRBV2
d_gene: NA
j_gene: TRBJ2-1
CDR3nt: TGTGCCAGCAGTTACCTCGGTGGCGGGACGGGGAATGAGCAGTTCTTC
CDR3aa: CASSYLGGGTGNEQFF

abundance: NA
v_gene: TRBV9
d_gene: NA
j_gene: TRBJ1-2
CDR3nt: TGTGCCAGCACCTTCGGGCAGGGAGACTATGGCTACACCTTC
CDR3aa: CASTFGQGDYGYTF

abundance: NA
v_gene: TRBV27
d_gene: NA
j_gene: TRBJ2-7
CDR3nt: TGTGCCAGCAGTTTATTATCAGGGATCGGTTTCGAGCAGTACTTC
CDR3aa: CASSLLSGIGFEQYF

abundance: NA
v_gene: TRBV18
d_gene: TRBD2
j_gene: TRBJ2-5
CDR3nt: TGTGCCAGCTCAGCGGGAGGCCAAGAGACCCAGTACTTC
CDR3aa: CASSAGGQETQYF

abundance: NA
v_gene: TRBV29-1
d_gene: NA
j_gene: TRBJ2-1
CDR3nt: TGCAGCGTTGTCGGGGGCTCCTACAATGAGCAGTTCTTC
CDR3aa: CSVVGGSYNEQFF

abundance: NA
v_gene: TRBV27
d_gene: TRBD1
j_gene: TRBJ2-3
CDR3nt: TGTGCCACCGCGGACAGGGTCATAACAGATACGCAGTATTTT
CDR3aa: CATADRVITDTQYF

abundance: NA
v_gene: TRBV5-1
d_gene: NA
j_gene: TRBJ2-5
CDR3nt: TGCGCCAGCAGCTTGGATGGGACTCCCCAAGAGACCCAGTACTTC
CDR3aa: CASSLDGTPQETQYF

abundance: once
v_gene: TRBV9
d_gene: TRBD2
j_gene: TRBJ2-3
CDR3nt: TGTGCCAGCAGCACTAGCGGGAGCACAGATACGCAGTATTTT
CDR3aa: CASSTSGSTDTQYF

abundance: few
v_gene: TRBV21-1
d_gene: NA
j_gene: TRBJ2-7
CDR3nt: TGTGCCAGCAGCAGGACTAGCGGGAGGTCGCAGTACTTC
CDR3aa: CASSRTSGRSQYF

abundance: NA
v_gene: TRBV5-1
d_gene: TRBD2
j_gene: TRBJ2-3
CDR3nt: TGCGCCAGCAGCTTGGGCCTAGCGGAAAATACAGATACGCAGTATTTT
CDR3aa: CASSLGLAENTDTQYF

abundance: NA
v_gene: TRBV27
d_gene: NA
j_gene: TRBJ1-4
CDR3nt: TGTGCCAGCAGTTTATCGAGAAACAGTAATGAAAAACTGTTTTTT
CDR3aa: CASSLSRNSNEKLFF

abundance: once
v_gene: TRBV27
d_gene: NA
j_gene: TRBJ1-5
CDR3nt: TGTGCCAGCAGGGACCTCAATCAGCCCCAGCATTTT
CDR3aa: CASRDLNQPQHF

abundance: NA
v_gene: TRBV2
d_gene: TRBD1
j_gene: TRBJ1-1
CDR3nt: TGTGCCAGCAGTGAAAGACAGGGGGCGGGCACTGAAGCTTTCTTT
CDR3aa: CASSERQGAGTEAFF

abundance: NA
v_gene: TRBV11-2
d_gene: NA
j_gene: TRBJ2-2
CDR3nt: TGTGCCAGCAGCTTAATCGAGGGTACCGGGGAGCTGTTTTTT
CDR3aa: CASSLIEGTGELFF

abundance: NA
v_gene: TRBV5-1
d_gene: TRBD1
j_gene: TRBJ2-3
CDR3nt: TGCGCCAGCAGCATTACCGGGACAGGGGTGGGAGATACGCAGTATTTT
CDR3aa: CASSITGTGVGDTQYF

abundance: NA
v_gene: TRBV27
d_gene: NA
j_gene: TRBJ2-2
CDR3nt: TGTGCCAGCAGGTCGAAGCGAGGGGAGCTGTTTTTT
CDR3aa: CASRSKRGELFF

abundance: NA
v_gene: TRBV5-4
d_gene: TRBD1
j_gene: TRBJ2-1
CDR3nt: TGTGCCAGCAGCTTGGCCCGGGACAGGGTTAACAATGAGCAGTTCTTC
CDR3aa: CASSLARDRVNNEQFF

abundance: NA
v_gene: TRBV30
d_gene: NA
j_gene: TRBJ1-5
CDR3nt: TGTGCCTGGAGTCCCGGACCCAGGGATTATAGCAATCAGCCCCAGCATTTT
CDR3aa: CAWSPGPRDYSNQPQHF

abundance: NA
v_gene: TRBV9
d_gene: TRBD1
j_gene: TRBJ2-5
CDR3nt: TGTGCCAGCAGCCCCCGGACAGGCCTTCAAGAGACCCAGTACTTC
CDR3aa: CASSPRTGLQETQYF

abundance: few
v_gene: TRBV4-2
d_gene: NA
j_gene: TRBJ2-3
CDR3nt: TGTGCCAGCAGCCAACGTGCGGGGGATACGCAGTATTTT
CDR3aa: CASSQRAGDTQYF

abundance: few
v_gene: TRBV5-4
d_gene: NA
j_gene: TRBJ1-4
CDR3nt: TGTGCCAGCAGCTTGGTTGGGACAGAAAAACTGTTTTTT
CDR3aa: CASSLVGTEKLFF

abundance: NA
v_gene: TRBV27
d_gene: TRBD2
j_gene: TRBJ2-7
CDR3nt: TGTGCCAGCAGTTTAGGGGCGGGAGATGTGTACTTC
CDR3aa: CASSLGAGDVYF

abundance: once
v_gene: TRBV5-4
d_gene: NA
j_gene: TRBJ2-7
CDR3nt: TGTGCCAGCAGCTTGGCCGCGAATAGCGACGAGCAGTACTTC
CDR3aa: CASSLAANSDEQYF

abundance: once
v_gene: TRBV6-1
d_gene: TRBD1
j_gene: TRBJ2-2
CDR3nt: TGTGCCAGCAGCTCGGGACAGGTTATCACCGGGGAGCTGTTTTTT
CDR3aa: CASSSGQVITGELFF

abundance: NA
v_gene: TRBV11-3
d_gene: TRBD2
j_gene: TRBJ2-1
CDR3nt: TGTGCCAGCAGCTTAGATCTCGGGAGGAACTCCTCCTACAATGAGCAGTTCTTC
CDR3aa: CASSLDLGRNSSYNEQFF

abundance: NA
v_gene: TRBV5-1
d_gene: NA
j_gene: TRBJ2-1
CDR3nt: TGCGCCAGCAGCTTGAGGCTAGCCGATGAGCAGTTCTTC
CDR3aa: CASSLRLADEQFF

abundance: NA
v_gene: TRBV2
d_gene: TRBD1
j_gene: TRBJ1-2
CDR3nt: TGTGCCAGCAGTCCTGGGACAGGACCCTCCTATGGCTACACCTTC
CDR3aa: CASSPGTGPSYGYTF

abundance: NA
v_gene: TRBV7-2
d_gene: TRBD1
j_gene: TRBJ2-4
CDR3nt: TGTGCCAGCAGACCAAAACAGGGGGCGGGTAACATTCAGTACTTC
CDR3aa: CASRPKQGAGNIQYF

abundance: few
v_gene: TRBV25-1
d_gene: TRBD1
j_gene: TRBJ1-1
CDR3nt: TGTGCCAGCAGGACAGGGATCGCTGAAGCTTTCTTT
CDR3aa: CASRTGIAEAFF

abundance: once
v_gene: TRBV7-6
d_gene: TRBD2
j_gene: TRBJ2-2
CDR3nt: TGTGCCAGCTCGCGGGAGATCGACGGGGAGCTGTTTTTT
CDR3aa: CASSREIDGELFF

abundance: NA
v_gene: TRBV5-6
d_gene: TRBD1
j_gene: TRBJ1-4
CDR3nt: TGTGCCAGCAGCCTCGGGACAGGGAGCGGGATTCCTAATGAAAAACTGTTTTTT
CDR3aa: CASSLGTGSGIPNEKLFF

abundance: NA
v_gene: TRBV10-2
d_gene: TRBD1
j_gene: TRBJ2-3
CDR3nt: TGCGCCAGCGGCCGGGACAGGGCCCCAGATACGCAGTATTTT
CDR3aa: CASGRDRAPDTQYF

abundance: NA
v_gene: TRBV28
d_gene: TRBD1
j_gene: TRBJ2-3
CDR3nt: TGTGCCAGCAGTCCGCCGACAGGGCACACAGATACGCAGTATTTT
CDR3aa: CASSPPTGHTDTQYF

abundance: NA
v_gene: TRBV2
d_gene: TRBD1
j_gene: TRBJ1-2
CDR3nt: TGTGCCAGCAGTTCACAGGGGCTTGAGTATGGCTACACCTTC
CDR3aa: CASSSQGLEYGYTF

abundance: few
v_gene: TRBV9
d_gene: NA
j_gene: TRBJ2-7
CDR3nt: TGTGCCAGCAGCGTAGAAAGGGAGCCGTACGAGCAGTACTTC
CDR3aa: CASSVEREPYEQYF

abundance: NA
v_gene: TRBV9
d_gene: NA
j_gene: TRBJ2-5
CDR3nt: TGTGCCAGCAGCCCGGGAGTAACGAGTGAGACCCAGTACTTC
CDR3aa: CASSPGVTSETQYF

abundance: few
v_gene: TRBV18
d_gene: TRBD1
j_gene: TRBJ2-1
CDR3nt: TGTGCCAGCTCACCACCGGGACAGGGAGGGTATGAGCAGTTCTTC
CDR3aa: CASSPPGQGGYEQFF

abundance: NA
v_gene: TRBV2
d_gene: NA
j_gene: TRBJ1-4
CDR3nt: TGTGCCAGCGGCAGTACTGAAAAACTGTTTTTT
CDR3aa: CASGSTEKLFF

abundance: NA
v_gene: TRBV6-6
d_gene: TRBD1
j_gene: TRBJ2-7
CDR3nt: TGTGCCAGCAGTTTCCCTGAGGGACAGGGCCTTTTC
CDR3aa: CASSFPEGQGLF

abundance: NA
v_gene: TRBV27
d_gene: NA
j_gene: TRBJ1-1
CDR3nt: TGTGCCAGCAGTTTATGGGGGGGGCCCACTGAAGCTTTCTTT
CDR3aa: CASSLWGGPTEAFF

abundance: NA
v_gene: TRBV7-6
d_gene: NA
j_gene: TRBJ1-1
CDR3nt: TGTGCCAGCAGCCCCACGATGAGCAGCGCTGAAGCTTTCTTT
CDR3aa: CASSPTMSSAEAFF

abundance: once
v_gene: TRBV6-1
d_gene: NA
j_gene: TRBJ2-3
CDR3nt: TGTGCCAGCAGTCCGATGGGGTTAGCCCCAGATACGCAGTATTTT
CDR3aa: CASSPMGLAPDTQYF

abundance: NA
v_gene: TRBV29-1
d_gene: NA
j_gene: TRBJ1-2
CDR3nt: TGCAGCGTTGATATTGAGGGGGGGAACTATGGCTACACCTTC
CDR3aa: CSVDIEGGNYGYTF

abundance: NA
v_gene: TRBV18
d_gene: TRBD1
j_gene: TRBJ2-1
CDR3nt: TGTGCCAGCTCATCCGGGACAGACTCCTACAATGAGCAGTTCTTC
CDR3aa: CASSSGTDSYNEQFF

abundance: NA
v_gene: TRBV28
d_gene: NA
j_gene: TRBJ1-2
CDR3nt: TGTGCCAGCAGTTTTGGGGGGGCGGGCTATGGCTACACCTTC
CDR3aa: CASSFGGAGYGYTF

abundance: NA
v_gene: TRBV5-1
d_gene: TRBD2
j_gene: TRBJ2-7
CDR3nt: TGCGCCAGCAGCCAGAGAATAGCGGGAGGGGCCTACGAGCAGTACTTC
CDR3aa: CASSQRIAGGAYEQYF

abundance: NA
v_gene: TRBV7-6
d_gene: TRBD2
j_gene: TRBJ2-2
CDR3nt: TGTGCCAGCAGCTTTAGGACTAGCGGGAGGTCGAACACCGGGGAGCTGTTTTTT
CDR3aa: CASSFRTSGRSNTGELFF

abundance: NA
v_gene: TRBV5-4
d_gene: NA
j_gene: TRBJ2-5
CDR3nt: TGTGCCAGCAGCCCTACAGGGGAGACCCAGTACTTC
CDR3aa: CASSPTGETQYF

abundance: NA
v_gene: TRBV6-1
d_gene: NA
j_gene: TRBJ1-5
CDR3nt: TGTGCCAGCAGTGCGGTCAATAGCAATCAGCCCCAGCATTTT
CDR3aa: CASSAVNSNQPQHF

abundance: NA
v_gene: TRBV4-1
d_gene: TRBD2
j_gene: TRBJ2-3
CDR3nt: TGCGCCAGCAGCCAAGATAAGACTAGCGGGCTAGATACGCAGTATTTT
CDR3aa: CASSQDKTSGLDTQYF

abundance: NA
v_gene: TRBV5-4
d_gene: TRBD2
j_gene: TRBJ2-1
CDR3nt: TGTGCCAGCAGCTTTTCTAGCGGGAGGGCCAGGTATGAGCAGTTCTTC
CDR3aa: CASSFSSGRARYEQFF

abundance: once
v_gene: TRBV27
d_gene: TRBD1
j_gene: TRBJ2-5
CDR3nt: TGTGCCAGCAGTCCTCCAGGGGGTGAGCAGACCCAGTACTTC
CDR3aa: CASSPPGGEQTQYF

abundance: NA
v_gene: TRBV30
d_gene: NA
j_gene: TRBJ1-1
CDR3nt: TGTGCCTGGACAGGGTACACTGAAGCTTTCTTT
CDR3aa: CAWTGYTEAFF

abundance: NA
v_gene: TRBV21-1
d_gene: NA
j_gene: TRBJ1-3
CDR3nt: TGTGCCAGCAGCCGTTGTAGTTCTGGAAACACCATATATTTT
CDR3aa: CASSRCSSGNTIYF